This section outlines one T cell receptor (beta chain) sequence together with its context. Assay: immunoSEQ multiplex PCR; the TCRdb copy retains only in-frame clones and omits some. Of around 41,000 clones listed, 90% are singletons. The record originates from a study of brain T cells in children with intractable seizures. CDR3 length: 16 residues. With V trimmed by 6 bases and J by 2 bases, 9 bases remained unmatched. Germline values: CDR1 WSHSY, CDR2 SAAADI. This TCR derives from a girl aged 2 to 10 with tuberous sclerosis and intractable seizures. Sample: peripheral blood, taken at surgery. The gene calls are TRBV10-2 and TRBJ2-3, with 9 bases matching TRBD2. CDR3 sequence reads: CASRIIAGATTDTQYF. In DNA form, the CDR3 reads TGCGCCAGCAGGATTATAGCGGGGGCGACCACAGATACGCAGTATTTT.